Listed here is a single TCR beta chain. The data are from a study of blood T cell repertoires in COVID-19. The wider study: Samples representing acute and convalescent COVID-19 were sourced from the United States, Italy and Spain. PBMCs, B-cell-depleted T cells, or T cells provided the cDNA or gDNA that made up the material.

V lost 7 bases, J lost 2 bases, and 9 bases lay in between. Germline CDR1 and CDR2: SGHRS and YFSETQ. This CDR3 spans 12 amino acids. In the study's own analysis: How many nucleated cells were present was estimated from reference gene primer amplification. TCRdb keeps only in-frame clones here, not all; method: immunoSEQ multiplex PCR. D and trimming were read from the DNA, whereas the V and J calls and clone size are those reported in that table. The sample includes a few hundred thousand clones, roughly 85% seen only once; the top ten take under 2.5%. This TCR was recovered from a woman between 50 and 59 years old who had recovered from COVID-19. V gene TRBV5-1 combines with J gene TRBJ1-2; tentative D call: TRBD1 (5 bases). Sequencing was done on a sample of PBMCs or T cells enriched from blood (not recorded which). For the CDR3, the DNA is TGCGCCAGCCAGACAGAGAACTATGGCTACACCTTC. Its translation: CASQTENYGYTF.